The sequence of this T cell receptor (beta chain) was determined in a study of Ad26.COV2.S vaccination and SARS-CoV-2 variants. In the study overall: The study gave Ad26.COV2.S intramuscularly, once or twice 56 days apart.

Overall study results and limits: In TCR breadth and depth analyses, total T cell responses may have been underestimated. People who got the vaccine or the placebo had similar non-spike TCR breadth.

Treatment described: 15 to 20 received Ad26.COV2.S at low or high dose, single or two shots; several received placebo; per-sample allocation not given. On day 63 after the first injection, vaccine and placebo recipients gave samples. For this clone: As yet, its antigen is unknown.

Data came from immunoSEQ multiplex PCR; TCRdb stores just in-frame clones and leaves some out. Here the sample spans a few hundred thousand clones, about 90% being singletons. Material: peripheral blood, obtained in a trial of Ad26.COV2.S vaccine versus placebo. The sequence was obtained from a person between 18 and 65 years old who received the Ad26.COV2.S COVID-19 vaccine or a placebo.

For the CDR3, the DNA is TGTGCCAGCTCTGCAGGGAGCTCCTATAATTCACCCCTCCACTTT. Encoded protein: CASSAGSSYNSPLHF. This chain connects TRBV18 to TRBJ1-6; tentative D call: TRBD1 (5 bases). This CDR3 is built from 15 residues. Looked up from germline, CDR1 is KGHSH and CDR2 is LQKENI. Between the trimmed V and J ends, which lost 6 bases and 0 bases, there was a span of 9 bases. Full variable domain (outside the CDR3, taken from reference TRBV18 and TRBJ1-6): NAGVMQNPRHLVRRRGQEARLRCSPMKGHSHVYWYRQLPEEGLKFMVYLQKENIIDESGMPKERFSAEFPKEGPSILRIQQVVRGDSAAYFCASSAGSSYNSPLHFGNGTRLTVT.